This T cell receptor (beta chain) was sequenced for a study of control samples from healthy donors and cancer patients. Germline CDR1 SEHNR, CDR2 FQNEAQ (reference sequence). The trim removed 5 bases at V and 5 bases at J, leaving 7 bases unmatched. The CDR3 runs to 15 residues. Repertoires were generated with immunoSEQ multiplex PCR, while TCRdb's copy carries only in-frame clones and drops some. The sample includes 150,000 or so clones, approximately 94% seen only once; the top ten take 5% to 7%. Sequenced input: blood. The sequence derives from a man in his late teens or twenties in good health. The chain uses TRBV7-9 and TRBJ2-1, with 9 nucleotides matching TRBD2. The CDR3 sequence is CASSRTSEPDNEQFF. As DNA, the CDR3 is TGTGCCAGCAGCCGGACTAGCGAACCCGACAATGAGCAGTTCTTC.